A selection of T cell receptor beta chains follows, all from one sample in a study of blood T cell repertoires in COVID-19. Clones were sequenced by immunoSEQ multiplex PCR, and TCRdb holds only the in-frame ones, with some missing. This table has some 290,000 clones, about nine tenths appearing once. The sample comprised peripheral blood. Receptor source: a woman in her forties or fifties who had recovered from COVID-19. The CDR3 runs from the conserved cysteine through the conserved F or W. The D gene is left open where the match is weak. Only part of the rows carry a size: once, few, many, or a class if the clone is expanded.

j_call clone_size d_call v_call cdr3_aa cdr3_nt
TRBJ2-3 NA TRBD2 TRBV4-2 CASSQEPTSGADTQYF TGTGCCAGCAGCCAAGAGCCCACTAGCGGCGCAGATACGCAGTATTTT
TRBJ1-2 NA NA TRBV6-5 CASSYSRVEANYGYTF TGTGCCAGCAGTTACTCTCGGGTGGAGGCTAACTATGGCTACACCTTC
TRBJ1-2 NA NA TRBV7-9 CASSLVGSPLNGYTF TGTGCCAGCAGCTTAGTGGGCAGCCCTTTGAATGGCTACACCTTC
TRBJ2-5 NA TRBD1 TRBV7-2 CASSLHRGETQYF TGTGCCAGCAGCTTACACAGGGGCGAGACCCAGTACTTC
TRBJ1-1 NA NA TRBV4-3 CASSLTWTAETEAFF TGCGCCAGCAGCCTTACCTGGACAGCAGAGACTGAAGCTTTCTTT
TRBJ2-1 NA TRBD2 TRBV11-3 CASSEGTTLWGEQFF TGTGCCAGCAGCGAAGGGACTACCTTATGGGGTGAGCAGTTCTTC
TRBJ2-7 NA NA TRBV6-1 CASSDLPDSLREQYF TGTGCCAGCAGTGACCTACCGGACAGTCTCCGCGAGCAGTACTTC
TRBJ2-7 few TRBD1 TRBV7-8 CASSLARGLSPYEQYF TGTGCCAGCAGCTTAGCTAGGGGGCTCTCCCCCTACGAGCAGTACTTC
TRBJ1-2 once TRBD1 TRBV5-1 CASRGQEAYGYTF TGCGCCAGCCGGGGACAGGAGGCCTATGGCTACACCTTC
TRBJ1-1 NA NA TRBV7-8 CASSLTLTGINTEAFF TGTGCCAGCAGCTTAACCCTTACAGGGATCAACACTGAAGCTTTCTTT
TRBJ2-7 NA NA TRBV5-6 CASSLGGVPSSYEQYF TGTGCCAGCAGCTTGGGCGGGGTCCCGAGCTCCTACGAGCAGTACTTC
TRBJ1-5 NA TRBD1 TRBV18 CASSPPGQGGPQHF TGTGCCAGCTCACCACCGGGACAGGGGGGGCCCCAGCATTTT
TRBJ2-1 NA TRBD1 TRBV4-2 CASSQGGGDEQFF TGTGCCAGCAGCCAAGGAGGGGGCGATGAGCAGTTCTTC
TRBJ2-7 NA TRBD1 TRBV9 CASSPGTVETYEQYF TGTGCCAGCAGCCCCGGGACAGTTGAAACCTACGAGCAGTACTTC
TRBJ2-3 few TRBD2 TRBV6-4 CASSETSGRADTQYF TGTGCCAGCAGTGAAACTAGCGGGAGGGCCGATACGCAGTATTTT
TRBJ2-3 NA TRBD2 TRBV3-1/TRBV3-2 CASSQDPVSGRSKDTQYF TGTGCCAGCAGCCAAGATCCCGTGAGCGGGAGGTCGAAAGATACGCAGTATTTT
TRBJ2-3 many TRBD1 TRBV9 CASSFQTGSDTQYF TGTGCCAGCAGCTTCCAGACAGGGTCAGATACGCAGTATTTT
TRBJ2-2 NA NA TRBV5-1 CASSTTVTGELFF TGCGCCAGCAGCACAACAGTCACCGGGGAGCTGTTTTTT